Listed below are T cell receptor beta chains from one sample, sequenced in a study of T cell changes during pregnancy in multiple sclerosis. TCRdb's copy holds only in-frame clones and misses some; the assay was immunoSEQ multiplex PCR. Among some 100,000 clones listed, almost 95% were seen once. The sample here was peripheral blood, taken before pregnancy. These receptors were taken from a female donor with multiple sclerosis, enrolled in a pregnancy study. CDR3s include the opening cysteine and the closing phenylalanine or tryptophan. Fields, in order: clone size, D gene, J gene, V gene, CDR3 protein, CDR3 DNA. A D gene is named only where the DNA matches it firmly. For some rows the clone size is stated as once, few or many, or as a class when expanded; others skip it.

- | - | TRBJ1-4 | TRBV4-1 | CASSQVGLGRANEKLFF | TGCGCCAGCAGCCAAGTGGGTTTGGGGCGCGCTAATGAAAAACTGTTTTTT
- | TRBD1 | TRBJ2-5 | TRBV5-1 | CASSLARTGQETQYF | TGCGCCAGCAGCTTGGCCCGGACAGGGCAAGAGACCCAGTACTTC
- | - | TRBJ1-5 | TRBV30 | CAWSAGSNQPQHF | TGTGCCTGGAGTGCAGGTAGCAATCAGCCCCAGCATTTT
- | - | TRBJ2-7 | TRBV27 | CASSPRGPTYEQYF | TGTGCCAGCAGTCCGCGTGGGCCCACCTACGAGCAGTACTTC
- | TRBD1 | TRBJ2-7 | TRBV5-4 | CASSLSWARGPYEQYF | TGTGCCAGCAGCTTGTCCTGGGCCAGGGGGCCCTACGAGCAGTACTTC
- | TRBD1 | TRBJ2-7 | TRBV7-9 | CASSPRTGFYEQYF | TGTGCCAGCAGCCCAAGGACAGGGTTCTACGAGCAGTACTTC
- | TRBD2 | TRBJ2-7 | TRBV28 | CASRTGGADSYEQYF | TGTGCCAGCAGAACGGGGGGGGCCGACTCCTACGAGCAGTACTTC
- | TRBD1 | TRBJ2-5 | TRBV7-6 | CASGEGQGLKETQYF | TGTGCCAGCGGAGAGGGACAGGGGTTAAAAGAGACCCAGTACTTC
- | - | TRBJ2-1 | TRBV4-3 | CASSQHSNYIADEQFF | TGCGCCAGCAGCCAACATAGTAACTATATAGCGGATGAGCAGTTCTTC
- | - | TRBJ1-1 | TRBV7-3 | CASSLRGATEAFF | TGTGCCAGCAGCCTCCGGGGAGCCACTGAAGCTTTCTTT
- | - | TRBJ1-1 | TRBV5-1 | CASSVTSNTEAFF | TGCGCCAGCAGTGTTACATCGAACACTGAAGCTTTCTTT
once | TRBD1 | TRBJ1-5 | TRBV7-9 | CASSLGTGFVGSNQPQHF | TGTGCCAGCAGCTTAGGGACAGGGTTTGTCGGAAGCAATCAGCCCCAGCATTTT
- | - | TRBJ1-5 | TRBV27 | CASSESGNQPQHF | TGTGCCAGCTCCGAATCGGGCAATCAGCCCCAGCATTTT
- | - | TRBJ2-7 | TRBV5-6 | CASSFAGWEQYF | TGTGCCAGCAGCTTCGCGGGGTGGGAGCAGTACTTC
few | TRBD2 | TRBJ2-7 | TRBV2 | CASKGSREGEQYF | TGTGCCAGCAAAGGATCCCGGGAGGGCGAGCAGTACTTC
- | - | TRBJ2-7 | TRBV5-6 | CASSHTSGGGQQYF | TGTGCCAGCAGCCACACCAGTGGGGGGGGCCAGCAGTACTTC
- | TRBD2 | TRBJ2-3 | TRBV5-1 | CASSLRGLAGVDTQYF | TGCGCCAGCAGCTTAAGGGGACTAGCGGGAGTGGATACGCAGTATTTT
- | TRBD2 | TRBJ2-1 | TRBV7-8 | CASSSPGTSGISYNEQFF | TGTGCCAGCAGCTCGCCCGGGACTAGCGGTATCTCCTACAATGAGCAGTTCTTC
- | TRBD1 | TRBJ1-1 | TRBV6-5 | CASSPSTGHTEAFF | TGTGCCAGCAGCCCTTCGACAGGGCACACTGAAGCTTTCTTT
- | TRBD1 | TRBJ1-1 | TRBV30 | CAWRGQGINTEAFF | TGTGCCTGGAGGGGACAGGGGATAAACACTGAAGCTTTCTTT
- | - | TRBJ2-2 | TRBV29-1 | CSVHQGLSGELFF | TGCAGCGTTCATCAGGGGCTATCCGGGGAGCTGTTTTTT
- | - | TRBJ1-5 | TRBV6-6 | CASSSGWGQSSQPQHF | TGTGCCAGCAGTTCAGGGTGGGGGCAGAGCTCTCAGCCCCAGCATTTT
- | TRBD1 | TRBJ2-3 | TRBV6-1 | CASSDDRVKGTDTQYF | TGTGCCAGCAGTGACGACAGGGTCAAAGGCACAGATACGCAGTATTTT
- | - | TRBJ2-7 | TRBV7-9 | CASSLGGDEQYF | TGTGCCAGCAGCTTAGGGGGAGACGAGCAGTACTTC
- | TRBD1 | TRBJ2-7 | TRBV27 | CASTLKAPGQTLSAYEQYF | TGTGCCAGCACCCTGAAGGCTCCGGGACAGACCCTATCAGCCTACGAGCAGTACTTC
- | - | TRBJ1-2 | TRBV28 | CASSPLPVVEAMDYGYTF | TGTGCCAGCAGTCCCCTCCCCGTCGTAGAGGCGATGGACTATGGCTACACCTTC
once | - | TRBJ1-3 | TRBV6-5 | CASSYRGQGSGNTIYF | TGTGCCAGCAGTTACCGGGGCCAGGGGAGTGGAAACACCATATATTTT
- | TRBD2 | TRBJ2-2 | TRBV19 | CASSRGPQIDPSGRKTGELFF | TGTGCCAGTAGTAGGGGGCCGCAGATCGACCCTAGCGGGAGAAAAACCGGGGAGCTGTTTTTT